This is a list of T cell receptor beta chains from one sample in a study of T cells after yellow fever vaccination. MiXCR, run by TCRdb on the 5' RACE reads, gives a single entry per CDR3 protein. The sample includes 250,000 to 400,000 distinct CDR3 sequences, approximately 4.3% seen only once; the top ten take just under 20%. The input for sequencing was PBMCs, taken 15 days after the yellow fever booster vaccination. The receptors were sampled from a man aged 18 to 30 who received the YFV17D yellow fever vaccine. Both conserved end residues are part of each CDR3. D genes are given only for firm matches. The size of a clone is reported for some rows only, either as once, few or many, or as a class for expanded clones.

.	TRBV20-1	TRBJ1-2	.	CSARGRGLGYTF	TGCAGTGCTAGAGGCAGGGGACTAGGCTACACCTTC
few	TRBV15	TRBJ2-6	.	CATSRDRLSSGANVLTF	TGTGCCACCAGCAGAGACCGCCTCAGTTCTGGGGCCAACGTCCTGACTTTC
few	TRBV4-3	TRBJ2-3	.	CASSQVGGRDTQYF	TGCGCCAGCAGCCAAGTGGGGGGCCGAGATACGCAGTATTTT
few	TRBV7-8	TRBJ2-3	.	CASSLLLGWTDTQYF	TGTGCCAGCAGCTTACTTTTAGGGTGGACAGATACGCAGTATTTT
many	TRBV5-5	TRBJ1-4	.	CASTLRGTNEKLFF	TGTGCCAGCACATTAAGGGGAACTAATGAAAAACTGTTTTTT
few	TRBV10-1	TRBJ2-1	TRBD2	CASRSGTSGDEQFF	TGCGCCAGCAGATCCGGGACTAGCGGCGATGAGCAGTTCTTC
many	TRBV12-3/TRBV12-4	TRBJ2-5	.	CASSFRSWQETQYF	TGTGCCAGCAGTTTTCGCAGTTGGCAAGAGACCCAGTACTTC
many	TRBV7-6	TRBJ2-2	.	CASNIHGGTGELFF	TGTGCCAGCAACATTCACGGGGGCACCGGGGAGCTGTTTTTT
few	TRBV20-1	TRBJ2-2	TRBD2	CSAGTSGGTGELFF	TGCAGTGCCGGGACTAGCGGGGGAACCGGGGAGCTGTTTTTT
many	TRBV12-3/TRBV12-4	TRBJ2-4	TRBD1	CASSPDRGPENIQYF	TGTGCCAGCAGCCCAGACAGGGGCCCCGAAAACATTCAGTACTTC
.	TRBV24-1	TRBJ1-2	TRBD1	CATSDPETGEKPANYGYTF	TGTGCCACCAGTGACCCAGAGACAGGGGAAAAACCAGCTAACTATGGCTACACCTTC
many	TRBV5-6	TRBJ1-1	.	CASSSRGGRSTEAFF	TGTGCCAGCAGCTCGAGGGGGGGCCGGAGCACTGAAGCTTTCTTT
.	TRBV10-3	TRBJ1-2	TRBD1	CAVRDRLNYGYTF	TGTGCCGTACGGGACAGGTTAAACTATGGCTACACCTTC
.	TRBV7-2	TRBJ1-5	.	CASSYLRGQPQHF	TGTGCCAGCAGCTACCTTCGGGGTCAGCCCCAGCATTTT
few	TRBV2	TRBJ1-1	.	CASSEVGRARAFF	TGTGCCAGCAGTGAAGTAGGCAGGGCCAGGGCTTTCTTT
few	TRBV15	TRBJ2-7	.	CATSRERDYEQYF	TGTGCCACCAGCAGAGAAAGGGACTACGAGCAGTACTTC
many	TRBV10-1	TRBJ2-1	TRBD1	CASSSRDRSSYNEQFF	TGCGCCAGCAGTTCTAGGGACAGGAGCTCCTACAATGAGCAGTTCTTC
.	TRBV24-1	TRBJ2-2	TRBD1	CATRSGTGSPGELFF	TGTGCCACCAGGTCCGGGACAGGGTCCCCCGGGGAGCTGTTTTTT
many	TRBV7-2	TRBJ1-2	.	CASSFNTGSYTF	TGTGCCAGCAGCTTCAATACCGGATCCTACACCTTC
many	TRBV5-1	TRBJ2-3	.	CASSREGSDTQYF	TGCGCCAGCAGCCGAGAAGGATCAGATACGCAGTATTTT
few	TRBV29-1	TRBJ2-7	.	CSVVAGERDEQYF	TGCAGCGTTGTGGCAGGGGAACGCGACGAGCAGTACTTC
few	TRBV28	TRBJ2-3	TRBD2	CASNERGLVSQYF	TGTGCCAGCAACGAGCGGGGTTTGGTTTCGCAGTATTTT
many	TRBV4-3	TRBJ2-3	TRBD2	CASSRLAGGGTDTQYF	TGCGCCAGCAGTCGTCTAGCGGGGGGGGGCACAGATACGCAGTATTTT
few	TRBV5-1	TRBJ2-2	TRBD1	CASSEDGRGRTGELFF	TGCGCCAGCAGCGAGGACGGCAGGGGGCGTACCGGGGAGCTGTTTTTT
many	TRBV12-3/TRBV12-4	TRBJ1-6	.	CASSLRSLPSNSPLHF	TGTGCCAGCAGTTTAAGGAGCCTGCCCAGCAATTCACCCCTCCACTTT
many	TRBV5-6	TRBJ2-2	.	CASSYTGTTGELFF	TGTGCCAGCAGCTACACCGGGACAACCGGGGAGCTGTTTTTT
few	TRBV7-9	TRBJ2-5	TRBD1	CASSWTGGGETQYF	TGTGCCAGCAGCTGGACAGGGGGCGGTGAGACCCAGTACTTC
many	TRBV7-3	TRBJ2-1	.	CASSRQQGYNEQFF	TGTGCCAGCAGCCGTCAACAGGGCTACAATGAGCAGTTCTTC
.	TRBV7-2	TRBJ1-1	TRBD1	CASRNQGANTEAFF	TGTGCCAGCAGGAACCAGGGGGCGAACACTGAAGCTTTCTTT